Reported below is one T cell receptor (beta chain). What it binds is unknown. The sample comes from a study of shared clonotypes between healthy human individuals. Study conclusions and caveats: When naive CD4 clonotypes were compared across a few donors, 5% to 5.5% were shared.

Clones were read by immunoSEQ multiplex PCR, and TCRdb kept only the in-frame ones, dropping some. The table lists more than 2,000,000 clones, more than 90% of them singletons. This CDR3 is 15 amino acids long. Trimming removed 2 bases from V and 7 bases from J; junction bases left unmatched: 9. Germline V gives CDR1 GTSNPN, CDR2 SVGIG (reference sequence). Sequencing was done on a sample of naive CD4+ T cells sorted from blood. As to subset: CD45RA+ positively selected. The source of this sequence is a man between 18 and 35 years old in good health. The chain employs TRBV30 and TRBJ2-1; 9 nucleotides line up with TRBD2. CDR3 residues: CAWSYLAGAGNEQFF. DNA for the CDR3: TGTGCCTGGAGTTATTTAGCGGGAGCCGGAAATGAGCAGTTCTTC.